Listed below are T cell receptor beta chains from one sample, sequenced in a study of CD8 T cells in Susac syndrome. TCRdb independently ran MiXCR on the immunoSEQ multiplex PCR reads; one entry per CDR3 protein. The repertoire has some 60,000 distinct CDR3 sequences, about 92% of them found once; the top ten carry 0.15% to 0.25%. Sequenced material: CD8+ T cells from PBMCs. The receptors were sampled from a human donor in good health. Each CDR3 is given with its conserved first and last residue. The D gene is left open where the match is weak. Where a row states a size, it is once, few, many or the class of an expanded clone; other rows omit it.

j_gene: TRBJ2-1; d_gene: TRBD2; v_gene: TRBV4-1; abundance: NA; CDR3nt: TGCGCCAGCAGCCAAGGGGCGGCTAGCGGGGACGTTTTGAGCTTC; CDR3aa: CASSQGAASGDVLSF
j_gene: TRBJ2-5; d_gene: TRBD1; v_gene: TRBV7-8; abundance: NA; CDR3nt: TGTGCCAGCAGCTTTCCCGGACAGGGGGCTTGGGAGACCCAGTACTTC; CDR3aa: CASSFPGQGAWETQYF
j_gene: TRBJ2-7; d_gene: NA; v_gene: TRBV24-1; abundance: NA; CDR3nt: TGTGCCACCAGTGAATCTGGAACCTACGAGCAGTACTTC; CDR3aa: CATSESGTYEQYF
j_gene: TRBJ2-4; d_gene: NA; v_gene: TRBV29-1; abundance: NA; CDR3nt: TGCAGCGCCGTCGCAGGGGACTCTCAGTACTTC; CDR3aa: CSAVAGDSQYF
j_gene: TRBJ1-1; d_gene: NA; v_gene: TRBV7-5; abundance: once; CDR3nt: NA; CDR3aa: CISVSEARTVSNTEAFF
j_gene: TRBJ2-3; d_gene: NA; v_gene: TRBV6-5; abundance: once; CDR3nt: TGTGCCAGCAGGACATGGGCTCGCACAGATACGCAGTATTTT; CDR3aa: CASRTWARTDTQYF
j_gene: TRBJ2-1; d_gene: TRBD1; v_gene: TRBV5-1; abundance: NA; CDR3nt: TGCGCCAGCAGCCATACCGGGACAGGGGATTTTGAATCCTACAATGAGCAGTTCTTC; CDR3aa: CASSHTGTGDFESYNEQFF
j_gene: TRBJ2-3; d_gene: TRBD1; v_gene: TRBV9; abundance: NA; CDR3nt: TGTGCCAGCAGTTACAGGGGGAGAGGCACAGATACGCAGTATTTT; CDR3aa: CASSYRGRGTDTQYF
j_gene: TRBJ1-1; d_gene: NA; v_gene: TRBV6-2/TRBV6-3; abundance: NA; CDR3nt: TGTGCCAGCAGCCCGGGAGGGATAGGAACTGAAGCTTTCTTT; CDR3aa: CASSPGGIGTEAFF
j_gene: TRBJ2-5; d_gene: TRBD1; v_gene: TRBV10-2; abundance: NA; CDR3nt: TGCGCCAGCAGTGGAGAGGAGACAGGGTACGAAGAGACCCAGTACTTC; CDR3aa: CASSGEETGYEETQYF
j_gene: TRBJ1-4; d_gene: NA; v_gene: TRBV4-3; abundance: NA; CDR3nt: TGCGCCAGCAGCCAAGATGAGGGCGAAAATGAAAAACTGTTTTTT; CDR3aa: CASSQDEGENEKLFF
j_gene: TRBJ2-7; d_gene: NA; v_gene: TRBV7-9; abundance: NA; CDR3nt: TGTGCCAGCAGCACAGCGGGCCTTGGGGGTGAGCAGTACTTC; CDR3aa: CASSTAGLGGEQYF
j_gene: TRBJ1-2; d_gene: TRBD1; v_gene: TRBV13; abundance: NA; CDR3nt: TGTGCCAGCAGCTTAGTACCCCGGAGGGGGCAGGGGGTGCACTATGGCTACACCTTC; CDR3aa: CASSLVPRRGQGVHYGYTF
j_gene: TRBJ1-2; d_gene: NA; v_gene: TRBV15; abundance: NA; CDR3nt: TGTGCCACCAGCCGAAGGGTGAGACAGGAAAACTATGGCTACACCTTC; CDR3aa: CATSRRVRQENYGYTF
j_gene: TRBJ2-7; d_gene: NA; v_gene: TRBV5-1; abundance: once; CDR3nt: TGCGCCAGCAGCCTTCCAGGGGGGGACGAGCAGTACTTC; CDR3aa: CASSLPGGDEQYF
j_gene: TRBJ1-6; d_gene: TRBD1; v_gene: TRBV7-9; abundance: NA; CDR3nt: TGTGCCAGCAGCTCCCTGGGACAGGGTGATTCACCCCTCCACTTT; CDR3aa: CASSSLGQGDSPLHF
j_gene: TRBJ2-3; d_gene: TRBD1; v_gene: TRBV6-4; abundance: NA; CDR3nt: TGTGCCAGCAGCTCGGGACAGGGTTTTAGCACAGATACGCAGTATTTT; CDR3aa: CASSSGQGFSTDTQYF
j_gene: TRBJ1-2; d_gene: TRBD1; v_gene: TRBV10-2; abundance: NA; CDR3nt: TGCGCCAGCAGTGCCGGACAGGCCTTGGATGGCTACACCTTC; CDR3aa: CASSAGQALDGYTF
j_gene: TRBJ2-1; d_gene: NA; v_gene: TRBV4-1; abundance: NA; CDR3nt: TGCGCCAGCAGCCAAGGATCGGAGGTCAATGAGCAGTTCTTC; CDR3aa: CASSQGSEVNEQFF
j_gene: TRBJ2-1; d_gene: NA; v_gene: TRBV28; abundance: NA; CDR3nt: TGTGCCAGCAGTTTGGGGCGGAGCTCCTACAATGAGCAGTTCTTC; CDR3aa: CASSLGRSSYNEQFF
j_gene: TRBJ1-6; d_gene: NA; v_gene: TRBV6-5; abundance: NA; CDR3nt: TGTGCCAGCACGGACAGCGAAATCTCGTCCCTCCACTTT; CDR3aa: CASTDSEISSLHF
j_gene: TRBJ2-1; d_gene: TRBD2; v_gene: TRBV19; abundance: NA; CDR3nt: TGTGCCAGTAGTTCCCTAGCGGGGCTCTCCTACAATGAGCAGTTCTTC; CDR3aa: CASSSLAGLSYNEQFF
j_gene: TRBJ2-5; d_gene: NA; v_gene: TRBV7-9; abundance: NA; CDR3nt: TGTGCCAGCAGCTTTGCAAGGACTGGGGAAGAGACCCAGTACTTC; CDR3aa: CASSFARTGEETQYF
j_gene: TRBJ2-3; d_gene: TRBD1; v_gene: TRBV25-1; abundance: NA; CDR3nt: TGTGCCAGCAAAGAAGACAGGGGCCTCAGGACGGATACGCAGTATTTT; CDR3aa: CASKEDRGLRTDTQYF
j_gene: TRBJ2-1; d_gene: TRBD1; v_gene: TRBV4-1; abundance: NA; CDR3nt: TGCGCCAGCAGCCAAGTTTGGGACAGAGCGATCAATGAGCAGTTCTTC; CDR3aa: CASSQVWDRAINEQFF
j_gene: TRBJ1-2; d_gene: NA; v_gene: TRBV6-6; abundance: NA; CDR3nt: TGTGCCAGCAGGGGTGAAGCTAACTATGGCTACACCTTC; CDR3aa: CASRGEANYGYTF
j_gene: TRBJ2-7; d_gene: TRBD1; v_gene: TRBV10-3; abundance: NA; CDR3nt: TGTGCCATCGGGACAGGAGGGAGCGGCGAGCAGTACTTC; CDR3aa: CAIGTGGSGEQYF
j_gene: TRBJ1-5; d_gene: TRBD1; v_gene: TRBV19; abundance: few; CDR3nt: TGTGCCAGTAGTATTCGGGACAGAAATCAGCCCCAGCATTTT; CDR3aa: CASSIRDRNQPQHF
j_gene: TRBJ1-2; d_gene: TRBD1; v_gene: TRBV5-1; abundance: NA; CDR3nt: TGCGCCAGCAGCTTGTCGGGGACAGTGACCTATGGCTACACCTTC; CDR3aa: CASSLSGTVTYGYTF
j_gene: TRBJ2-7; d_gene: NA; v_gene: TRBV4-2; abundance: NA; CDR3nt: TGTGCCAGCAGCCAAGGGACAGACTCCATCTACGAGCAGTACTTC; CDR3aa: CASSQGTDSIYEQYF
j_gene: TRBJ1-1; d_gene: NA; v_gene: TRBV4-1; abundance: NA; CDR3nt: TGCGCCAGCAGCCAAGAATTCATACAGGCGGGGACTGAAGCTTTCTTT; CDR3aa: CASSQEFIQAGTEAFF
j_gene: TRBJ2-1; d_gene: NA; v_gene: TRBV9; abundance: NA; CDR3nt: TGTGCCAGCAGCGACAGGGAATATCCTTACAATGAGCAGTTCTTC; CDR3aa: CASSDREYPYNEQFF
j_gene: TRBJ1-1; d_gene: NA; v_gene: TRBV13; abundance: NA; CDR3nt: TGTGCCAGCAGCTCCACCCCAGGGGCGGACACTGAAGCTTTCTTT; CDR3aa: CASSSTPGADTEAFF
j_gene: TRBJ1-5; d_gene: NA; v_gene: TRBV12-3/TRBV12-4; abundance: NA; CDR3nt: TGTGCCAGCAGTTCACCCCCTGATCAGCCCCAGCATTTT; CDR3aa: CASSSPPDQPQHF
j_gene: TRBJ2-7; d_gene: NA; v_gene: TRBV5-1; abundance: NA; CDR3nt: TGCGCCAGCAGCTTTGATCAGGCCTACGAGCAGTACTTC; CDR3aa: CASSFDQAYEQYF
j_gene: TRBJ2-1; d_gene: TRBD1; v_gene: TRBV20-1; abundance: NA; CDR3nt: TGCAGTGCTCCGAGTAGGACAGGGGGCGGCTATGAGCAGTTCTTC; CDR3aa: CSAPSRTGGGYEQFF
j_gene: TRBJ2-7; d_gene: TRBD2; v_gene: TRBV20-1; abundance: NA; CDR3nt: TGCAGTGCTAGAGACGGGACTAGGAACTACGAGCAGTACTTC; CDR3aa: CSARDGTRNYEQYF
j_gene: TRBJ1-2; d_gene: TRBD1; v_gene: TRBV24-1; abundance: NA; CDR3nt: TGTGCCACCAGTGATCCCAGACAGGGCGGCTATGGCTACACCTTC; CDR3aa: CATSDPRQGGYGYTF
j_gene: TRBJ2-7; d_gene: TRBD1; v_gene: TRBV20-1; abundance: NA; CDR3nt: TGCAGTGCCAGAGGGACAGGGGGTATGGCGAATAGCTACGAGCAGTACTTC; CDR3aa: CSARGTGGMANSYEQYF
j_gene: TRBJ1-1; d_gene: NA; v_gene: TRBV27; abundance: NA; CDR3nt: TGTGCCAGCAGTCCGGGCGGACTTGGCACTGAAGCTTTCTTT; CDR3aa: CASSPGGLGTEAFF
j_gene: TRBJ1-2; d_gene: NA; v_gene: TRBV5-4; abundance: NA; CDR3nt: TGTGCCAGCAGCTTGGATCCCCAGGGGTACTATGGCTACACCTTC; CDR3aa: CASSLDPQGYYGYTF
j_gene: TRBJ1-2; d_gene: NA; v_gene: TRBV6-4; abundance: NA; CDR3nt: TGTGCCAGCAGTGACTCTGGGGGGGCCTATGGCTACACCTTC; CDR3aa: CASSDSGGAYGYTF
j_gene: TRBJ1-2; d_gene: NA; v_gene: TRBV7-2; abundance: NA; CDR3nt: TGTGCCAGCAGCTTAGAACCGTTGGGACACAGCTATAGGGACACCTTC; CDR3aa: CASSLEPLGHSYRDTF
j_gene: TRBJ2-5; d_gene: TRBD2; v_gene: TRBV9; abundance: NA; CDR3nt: TGTGCCAGCAGCGTAGGGGGGGGAGAAAGGGAGACCCAGTACTTC; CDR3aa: CASSVGGGERETQYF
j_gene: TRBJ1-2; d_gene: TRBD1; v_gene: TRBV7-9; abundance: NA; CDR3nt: TGTGCCAGCAGCACCACAGGGGACTATGGCTACACCTTC; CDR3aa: CASSTTGDYGYTF
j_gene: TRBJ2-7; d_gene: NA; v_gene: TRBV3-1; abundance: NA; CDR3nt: TGTGCCAGCAGCCAAGAACCGGTGGCAGGGCTAGACGAGCAGTACTTC; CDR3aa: CASSQEPVAGLDEQYF
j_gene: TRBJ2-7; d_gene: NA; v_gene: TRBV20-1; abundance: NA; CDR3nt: TGCAGTGCTACACGGGACAATTCTTACGAGCAGTACTTC; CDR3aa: CSATRDNSYEQYF
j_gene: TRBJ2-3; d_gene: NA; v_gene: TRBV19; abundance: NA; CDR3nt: TGTGCCAGTAGTATAGGAAACGGCGGTGGGGCAGATACGCAGTATTTT; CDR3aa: CASSIGNGGGADTQYF
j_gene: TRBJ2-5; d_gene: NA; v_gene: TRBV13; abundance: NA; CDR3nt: TGTGCCAGCAGCTTGCGCGGGTTGCAAGAGACCCAGTACTTC; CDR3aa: CASSLRGLQETQYF
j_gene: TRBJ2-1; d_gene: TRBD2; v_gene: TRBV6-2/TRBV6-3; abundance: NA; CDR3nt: TGTGCCAGCACCCTTAGCGGGAGCTCCTACAATGAGCAGTTCTTC; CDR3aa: CASTLSGSSYNEQFF
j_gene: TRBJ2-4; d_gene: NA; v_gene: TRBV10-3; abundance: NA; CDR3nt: TGTGCCATCAGTGAGGGCCCGGGGGACCTTCCCAAAAACATTCAGTACTTC; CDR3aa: CAISEGPGDLPKNIQYF
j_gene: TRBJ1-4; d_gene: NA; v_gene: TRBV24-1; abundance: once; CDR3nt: TGTGCCACCAGTGATTCATCTTATGAAAAACTGTTTTTT; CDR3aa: CATSDSSYEKLFF
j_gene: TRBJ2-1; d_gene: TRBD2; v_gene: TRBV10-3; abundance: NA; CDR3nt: TGTGCCATCAGTGATCCTAGCGGGGGTTACAATGAGCAGTTCTTC; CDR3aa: CAISDPSGGYNEQFF
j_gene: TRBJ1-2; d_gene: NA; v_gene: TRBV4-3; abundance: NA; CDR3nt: TGCGCCAGCAGCCCCGGCGTGTTGAGGGCGGCTGGCTACACCTTC; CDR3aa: CASSPGVLRAAGYTF
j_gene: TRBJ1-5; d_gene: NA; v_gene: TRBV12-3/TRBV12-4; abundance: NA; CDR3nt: TGTGCCAGCAGTGCCACGCAGGGTGGCAATCAGCCCCAGCATTTT; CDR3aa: CASSATQGGNQPQHF